Reported below is one T cell receptor (beta chain). Its antigen is unknown. The data were produced by immunoSEQ multiplex PCR, yet TCRdb's version contains in-frame clones alone and is incomplete. Seen here are some 150,000 clones, 93% observed once, and the top ten hold 0.85% to 0.95%. The source of the sample is a study of T cell responses to AZD1222 COVID-19 vaccine. Regarding the study as a whole: Donors were mostly white British, more females; clonal diversity possibly underestimated. Dominant CD4 TCR responses targeted spike regions 160-218 and 743-854.

This CDR3 comprises 11 residues. Per the germline V gene, CDR1 is LGHDT and CDR2 is YNNKEL (reference sequence). With V trimmed by 8 bases and J by 8 bases, 4 bases remained unmatched. This rearrangement joins TRBV3-1 (or the pseudogene TRBV3-2) to TRBJ1-2, with TRBD1 matching 8 bases. The specimen was peripheral blood, collected on day 0 of MenACWY control vaccination. This TCR came from an adult in good health. In DNA, the CDR3 is TGTGCCAGCGGACAGGGTTGGGGCTACACCTTC. It yields the protein CASGQGWGYTF.